Shown below are 5 T cell receptor beta chains from a single sample sequenced in a study of response to subunit inactivated influenza vaccine. TCRdb reprocessed the RT-PCR reads with MiXCR, giving one entry per CDR3 protein. The profile shows approximately 700,000 distinct CDR3 sequences, around 14% of them singletons. The source material was PBMCs from blood, sampled 11 to 12 days after vaccination. The receptors were sampled from a man over 45 who received an inactivated influenza vaccine.

V and J are TRBV29-1 and TRBJ2-1; D may match TRBD1 or TRBD2 (5 bases each). Per the germline V gene, CDR1 is SQVTM and CDR2 is ANQGSEA. The length of the CDR3 is 14 residues. V was cut by 6 bases and J by 9 bases, with 21 bases left in between. Here the CDR3 DNA reads TGCAGCGTGGAAAGGGGACCTTGCGATCCTGAGCAGTTCTTC. This translates into CSVERGPCDPEQFF.

In its sample, this clonotype was seen a few times. V and J are TRBV15 and TRBJ2-1; D is possibly TRBD1 or TRBD2 (5 bases each). V dropped 3 bases and J dropped 8 bases, with 20 bases sitting between them. The CDR3 is made up of 16 amino acids. The germline V gene has CDR1 LNHNV and CDR2 YYDKDF (reference sequence). The chain's CDR3 is CATSRYRDPRYDEQFF. CDR3 nucleotide sequence: TGTGCCACCAGCAGGTACCGGGACCCCCGGTATGATGAGCAGTTCTTC.

The V call is TRBV9, the J call TRBJ2-1; maybe TRBD2 (5 bases). This CDR3 contains 15 residues. V was pared by 4 bases and J by 1 base, with 12 bases between. Per germline, CDR1 SGDLS and CDR2 YYNGEE. The CDR3 sequence: CASSPDGESYNEQFF. The CDR3, as DNA: TGTGCCAGCAGCCCCGATGGGGAGTCCTACAATGAGCAGTTCTTC. Complete variable domain (other parts from reference TRBV9 and TRBJ2-1): DSGVTQTPKHLITATGQRVTLRCSPRSGDLSVYWYQQSLDQGLQFLIQYYNGEERAKGNILERFSAQQFPDLHSELNLSSLELGDSALYFCASSPDGESYNEQFFGPGTRLTVL.

The chain employs TRBV11-1 and TRBJ2-2; D may be TRBD1 (5 bases). V lost 2 bases, J lost 2 bases, and 18 bases lay in between. The CDR3 sequence is 18 residues long. Germline V lookup: CDR1 SGHAT, CDR2 FQDESV (reference sequence). This chain's CDR3 is CASSLNRQKLINTGELFF. The CDR3 DNA reads as TGTGCCAGCAGCTTAAATCGACAGAAGCTGATTAACACCGGGGAGCTGTTTTTT.

This clonotype came up many times. The chain links TRBV5-1 to TRBJ2-1; possibly TRBD1 or TRBD2 for D (6 bases each). Germline V gives CDR1 SGHRS, CDR2 YFSETQ. The CDR3 is 16 residues long. Trimming cost V 1 base and J 0 bases, with 11 bases left between them. The CDR3 is CASSLYGGSSYNEQFF. The CDR3 DNA reads TGCGCCAGCAGCTTGTACGGGGGCAGCTCCTACAATGAGCAGTTCTTC.